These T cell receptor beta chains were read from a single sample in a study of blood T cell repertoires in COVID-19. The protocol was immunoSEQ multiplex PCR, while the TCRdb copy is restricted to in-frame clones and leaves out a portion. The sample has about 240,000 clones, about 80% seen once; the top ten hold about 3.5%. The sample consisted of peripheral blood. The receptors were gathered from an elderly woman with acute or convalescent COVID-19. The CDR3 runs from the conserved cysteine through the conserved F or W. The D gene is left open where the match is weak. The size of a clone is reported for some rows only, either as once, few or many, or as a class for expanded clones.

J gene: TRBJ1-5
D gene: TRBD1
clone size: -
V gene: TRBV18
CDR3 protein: CASSPGTGARNQPQHF
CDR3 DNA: TGTGCCAGCTCACCCGGGACAGGCGCCCGCAATCAGCCCCAGCATTTT

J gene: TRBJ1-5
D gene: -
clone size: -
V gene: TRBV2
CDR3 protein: CASTPAGGLNQPQHF
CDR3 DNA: TGTGCCAGCACCCCGGCGGGGGGCCTTAATCAGCCCCAGCATTTT

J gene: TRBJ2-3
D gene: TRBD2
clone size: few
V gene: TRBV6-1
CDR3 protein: CASSETRGRAPSTDTQYF
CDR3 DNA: TGTGCCAGCAGTGAAACCCGCGGGAGGGCCCCTAGCACAGATACGCAGTATTTT

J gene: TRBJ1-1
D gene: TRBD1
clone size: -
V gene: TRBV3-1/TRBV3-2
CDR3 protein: CASSLTGGAEAFF
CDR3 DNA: TGTGCCAGCAGCCTAACAGGGGGCGCGGAGGCTTTCTTT

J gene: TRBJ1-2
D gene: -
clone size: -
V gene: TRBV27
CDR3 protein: CASSPAGGYYGYTF
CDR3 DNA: TGTGCCAGCAGTCCAGCGGGGGGATATTATGGCTACACCTTC

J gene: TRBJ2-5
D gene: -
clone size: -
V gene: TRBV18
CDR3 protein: CASSPSLQETQYF
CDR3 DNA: TGTGCCAGCTCACCCTCCCTCCAAGAGACCCAGTACTTC

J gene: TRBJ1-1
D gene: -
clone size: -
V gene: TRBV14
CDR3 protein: CASSQDRIQGRTFF
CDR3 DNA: TGTGCCAGCAGCCAAGATAGGATTCAGGGAAGGACTTTCTTT

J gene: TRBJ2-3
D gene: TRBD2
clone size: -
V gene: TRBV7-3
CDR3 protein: CASSLGVLAGGTDTQYF
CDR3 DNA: TGTGCCAGCAGCTTAGGGGTCCTAGCGGGGGGCACAGATACGCAGTATTTT

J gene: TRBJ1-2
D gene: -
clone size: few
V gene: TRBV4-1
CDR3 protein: CASSQPRQALHYGYTF
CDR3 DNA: TGCGCCAGCAGCCAGCCACGACAGGCACTTCACTATGGCTACACCTTC

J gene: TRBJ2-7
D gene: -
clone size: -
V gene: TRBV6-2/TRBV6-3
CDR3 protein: CASSPIRDKSYEQYF
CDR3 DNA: TGTGCCAGCAGTCCCATTCGGGACAAGTCCTACGAGCAGTACTTC

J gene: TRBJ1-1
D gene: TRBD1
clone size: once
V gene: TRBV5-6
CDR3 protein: CASSLMITGGRTEAFF
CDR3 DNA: TGTGCCAGCAGCTTGATGATAACAGGGGGTAGAACTGAAGCTTTCTTT

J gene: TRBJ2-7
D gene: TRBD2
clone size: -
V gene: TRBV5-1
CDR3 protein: CASRNGTSGGYEQYF
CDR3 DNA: TGCGCCAGCAGAAACGGGACTAGCGGGGGTTACGAGCAGTACTTC

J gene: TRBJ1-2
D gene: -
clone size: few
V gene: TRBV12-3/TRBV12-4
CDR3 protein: CASSLAFFGYTF
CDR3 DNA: TGTGCCAGCAGTTTAGCCTTCTTTGGCTACACCTTC

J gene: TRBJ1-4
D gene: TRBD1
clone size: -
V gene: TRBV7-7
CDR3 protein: CASSSTTGQQNEKLFF
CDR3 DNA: TGTGCCAGCAGCTCGACCACGGGACAGCAAAATGAAAAACTGTTTTTT

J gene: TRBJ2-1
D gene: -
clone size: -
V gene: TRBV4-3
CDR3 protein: CASSRGFGPNEQFF
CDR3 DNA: TGCGCCAGCAGCCGAGGGTTTGGGCCAAATGAGCAGTTCTTC

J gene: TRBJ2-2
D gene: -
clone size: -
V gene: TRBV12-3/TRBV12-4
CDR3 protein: CASSAQVPGELFF
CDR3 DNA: TGTGCCAGCAGCGCGCAGGTTCCCGGGGAGCTGTTTTTT

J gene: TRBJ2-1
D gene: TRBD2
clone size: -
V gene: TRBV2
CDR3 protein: CASSEAGLAGDEQFF
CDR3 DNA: TGTGCCAGCAGTGAGGCCGGTCTAGCGGGGGATGAGCAGTTCTTC

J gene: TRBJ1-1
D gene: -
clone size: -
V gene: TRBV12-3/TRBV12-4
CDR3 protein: CASRVGGNAEAFF
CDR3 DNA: TGTGCCAGCAGGGTCGGAGGGAACGCTGAAGCTTTCTTT

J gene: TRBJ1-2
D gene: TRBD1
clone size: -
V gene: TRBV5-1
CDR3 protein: CASSLARQGNYGYTF
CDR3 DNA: TGCGCCAGCAGCCTGGCCCGACAGGGAAACTATGGCTACACCTTC

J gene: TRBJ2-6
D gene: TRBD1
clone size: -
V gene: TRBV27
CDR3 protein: CASSLYGDRVSYGANVLTF
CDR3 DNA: TGTGCCAGCAGTTTATACGGGGACAGGGTTTCATATGGGGCCAACGTCCTGACTTTC

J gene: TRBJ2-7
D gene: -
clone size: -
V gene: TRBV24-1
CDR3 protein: CATSDFSGLRVSGGYEQYF
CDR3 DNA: TGTGCCACCAGTGATTTCAGCGGACTAAGAGTCAGTGGTGGTTACGAGCAGTACTTC

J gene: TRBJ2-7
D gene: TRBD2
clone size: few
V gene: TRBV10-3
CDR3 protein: CAISESSGSGYEQYF
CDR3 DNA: TGTGCCATCAGTGAGTCTAGCGGGAGCGGCTACGAGCAGTACTTC

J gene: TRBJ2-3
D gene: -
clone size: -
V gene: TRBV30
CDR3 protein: CAWSVGAGTQYF
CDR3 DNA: TGTGCCTGGAGTGTAGGGGCAGGTACGCAGTATTTT

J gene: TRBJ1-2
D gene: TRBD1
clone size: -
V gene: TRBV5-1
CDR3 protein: CASSPRTGAYGYTF
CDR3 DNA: TGCGCCAGCAGCCCTCGGACAGGTGCCTATGGCTACACCTTC

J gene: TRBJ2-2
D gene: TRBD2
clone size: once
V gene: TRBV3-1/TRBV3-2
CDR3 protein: CASSQGALAVGTGELFF
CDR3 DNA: TGTGCCAGCAGCCAAGGGGCACTAGCGGTAGGCACCGGGGAGCTGTTTTTT

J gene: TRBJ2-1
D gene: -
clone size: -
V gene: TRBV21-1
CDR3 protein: CASSDGTGSYNEQFF
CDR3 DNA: TGTGCCAGCAGCGATGGGACAGGGTCCTACAATGAGCAGTTCTTC

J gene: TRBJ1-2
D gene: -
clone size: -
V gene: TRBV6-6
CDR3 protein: CASRTTGNYGYTF
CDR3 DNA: TGTGCCAGCAGAACCACAGGGAACTATGGCTACACCTTC

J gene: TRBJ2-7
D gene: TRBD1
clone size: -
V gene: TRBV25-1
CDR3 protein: CASSGTGVYEQYF
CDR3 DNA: TGTGCCAGCAGTGGGACAGGGGTCTACGAGCAGTACTTC

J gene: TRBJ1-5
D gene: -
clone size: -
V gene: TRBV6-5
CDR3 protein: CASSYRENQPQHF
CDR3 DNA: TGTGCCAGCAGTTACCGGGAGAATCAGCCCCAGCATTTT

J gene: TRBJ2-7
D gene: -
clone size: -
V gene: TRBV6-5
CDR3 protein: CASSKGLYEQYF
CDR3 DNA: TGTGCCAGCAGCAAGGGGCTTTACGAGCAGTACTTC

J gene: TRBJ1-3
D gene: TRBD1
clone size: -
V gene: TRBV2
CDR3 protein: CASRTQGVGSGNTIYF
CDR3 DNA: TGTGCCAGCAGAACCCAGGGGGTCGGCTCTGGAAACACCATATATTTT

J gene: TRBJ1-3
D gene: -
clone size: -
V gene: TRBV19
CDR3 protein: CASSFLGNTIYF
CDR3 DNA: TGTGCCAGTAGTTTTCTAGGAAACACCATATATTTT

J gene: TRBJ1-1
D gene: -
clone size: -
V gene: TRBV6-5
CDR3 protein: CASSQVQGGVAFF
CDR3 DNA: TGTGCCAGCAGCCAAGTACAGGGTGGTGTAGCTTTCTTT

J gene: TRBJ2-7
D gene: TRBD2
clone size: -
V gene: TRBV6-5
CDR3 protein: CASSLAGGGSYEQYF
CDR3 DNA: TGTGCCAGCAGCCTAGCGGGAGGGGGATCATACGAGCAGTACTTC

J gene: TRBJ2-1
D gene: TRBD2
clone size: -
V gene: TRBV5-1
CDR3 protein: CASSPQISGDYNEQFF
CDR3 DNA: TGCGCCAGCAGCCCCCAAATTAGCGGGGACTACAATGAGCAGTTCTTC

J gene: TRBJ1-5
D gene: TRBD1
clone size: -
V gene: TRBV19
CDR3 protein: CASSQPRTGVSQPQHF
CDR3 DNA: TGTGCCAGTAGCCAACCGCGGACAGGGGTGAGCCAGCCCCAGCATTTT

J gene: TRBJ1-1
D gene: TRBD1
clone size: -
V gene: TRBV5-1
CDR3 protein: CASSQGAQNTEAFF
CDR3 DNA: TGCGCCAGCAGCCAGGGGGCACAGAACACTGAAGCTTTCTTT

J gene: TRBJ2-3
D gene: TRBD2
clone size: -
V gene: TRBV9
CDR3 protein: CASSSRLAGALGRDTQYF
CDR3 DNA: TGTGCCAGCAGCTCGAGACTAGCGGGGGCTCTGGGGCGAGATACGCAGTATTTT

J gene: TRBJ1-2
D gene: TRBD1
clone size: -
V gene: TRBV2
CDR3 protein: CASSEQGANYGYTF
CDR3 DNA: TGTGCCAGCAGCGAACAGGGGGCCAACTATGGCTACACCTTC

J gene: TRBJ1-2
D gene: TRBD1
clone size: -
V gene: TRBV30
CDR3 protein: CAWSRLPGTGFPNYGYTF
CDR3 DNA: TGTGCCTGGTCCCGGTTACCCGGGACAGGGTTCCCTAACTATGGCTACACCTTC

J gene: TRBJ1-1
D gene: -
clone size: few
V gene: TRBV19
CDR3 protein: CASSIGPSRGGAFF
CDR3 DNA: TGTGCCAGTAGTATTGGGCCTTCCCGGGGAGGAGCTTTCTTT

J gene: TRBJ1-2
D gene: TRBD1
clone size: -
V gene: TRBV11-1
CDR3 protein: CASSSQTGNYGYTF
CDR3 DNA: TGTGCCAGCAGCTCGCAGACAGGGAACTATGGCTACACCTTC

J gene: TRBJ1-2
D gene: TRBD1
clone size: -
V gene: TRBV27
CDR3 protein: CASSASGGWGYTF
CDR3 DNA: TGTGCCAGCAGTGCCTCAGGGGGCTGGGGCTACACCTTC

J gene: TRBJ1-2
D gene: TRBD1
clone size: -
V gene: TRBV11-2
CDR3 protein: CASSPGTGEYGYTF
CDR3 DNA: TGTGCCAGCAGCCCCGGGACAGGGGAGTATGGCTACACCTTC

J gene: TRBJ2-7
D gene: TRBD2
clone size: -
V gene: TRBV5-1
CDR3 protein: CASSFFERGANSYEQYF
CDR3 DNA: TGCGCCAGCAGCTTCTTCGAGCGGGGGGCTAACTCCTACGAGCAGTACTTC

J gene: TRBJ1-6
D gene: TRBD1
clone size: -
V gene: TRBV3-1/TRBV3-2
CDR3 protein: CASSPPTGANSPLHF
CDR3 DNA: TGTGCCAGCAGCCCCCCGACAGGGGCGAATTCACCCCTCCACTTT

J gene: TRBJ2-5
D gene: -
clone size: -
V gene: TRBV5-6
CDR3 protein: CASSRLGSGQETQYF
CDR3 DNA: TGTGCCAGCAGCAGGTTAGGGAGTGGGCAAGAGACCCAGTACTTC

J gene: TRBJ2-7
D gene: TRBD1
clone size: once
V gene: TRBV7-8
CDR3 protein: CASSSTGGGEQYF
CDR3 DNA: TGTGCCAGCAGCTCAACAGGGGGTGGGGAGCAGTACTTC

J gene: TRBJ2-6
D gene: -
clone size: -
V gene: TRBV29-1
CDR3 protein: CSVGPGANVLTF
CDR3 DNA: TGCAGCGTTGGGCCAGGGGCCAACGTCCTGACTTTC

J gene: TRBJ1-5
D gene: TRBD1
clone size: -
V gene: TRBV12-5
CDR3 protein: CASGGDSYQPQHF
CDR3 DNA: TGTGCTAGTGGTGGGGACAGCTATCAGCCCCAGCATTTT

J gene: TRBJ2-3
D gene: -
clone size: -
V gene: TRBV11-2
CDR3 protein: CASSLLASTDTQYF
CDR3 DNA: TGTGCCAGCAGCTTACTAGCTAGCACAGATACGCAGTATTTT

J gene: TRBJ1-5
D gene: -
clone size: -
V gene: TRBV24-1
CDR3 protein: CATSDWTVTSNQPQHF
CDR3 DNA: TGTGCCACCAGTGATTGGACAGTGACTAGCAATCAGCCCCAGCATTTT

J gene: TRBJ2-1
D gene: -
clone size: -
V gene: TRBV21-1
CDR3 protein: CARTPPAQDRGERTYNEQFF
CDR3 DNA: TGTGCCAGGACCCCCCCCGCTCAGGACAGGGGCGAACGTACCTACAATGAGCAGTTCTTC

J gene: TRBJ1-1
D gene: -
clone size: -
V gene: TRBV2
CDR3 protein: CASSRTAEAFF
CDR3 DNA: TGTGCCAGCAGCCGGACAGCTGAAGCTTTCTTT

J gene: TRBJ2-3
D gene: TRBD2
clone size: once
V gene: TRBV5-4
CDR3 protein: CASSLGLAGGEDTQYF
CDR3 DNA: TGTGCCAGCAGCTTGGGGCTAGCGGGGGGGGAAGATACGCAGTATTTT

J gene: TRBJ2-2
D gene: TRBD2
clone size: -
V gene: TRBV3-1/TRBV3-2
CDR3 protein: CASSHERGGLPGELFF
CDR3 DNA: TGTGCCAGCAGCCACGAGCGGGGGGGCCTTCCCGGGGAGCTGTTTTTT

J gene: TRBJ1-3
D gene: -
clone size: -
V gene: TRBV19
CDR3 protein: CASTTGSSSGNTIYF
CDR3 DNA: TGTGCCAGTACTACAGGGTCGTCGTCTGGAAACACCATATATTTT

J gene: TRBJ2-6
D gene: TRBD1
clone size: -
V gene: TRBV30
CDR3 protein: CAWSRGRATSGANVLTF
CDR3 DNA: TGTGCCTGGAGTAGGGGGCGGGCGACCTCTGGGGCCAACGTCCTGACTTTC

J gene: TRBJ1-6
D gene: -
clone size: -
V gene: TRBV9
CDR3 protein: CASSGIGRTRSPLHF
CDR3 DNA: TGTGCCAGCAGCGGGATAGGACGGACAAGGTCACCCCTCCACTTT